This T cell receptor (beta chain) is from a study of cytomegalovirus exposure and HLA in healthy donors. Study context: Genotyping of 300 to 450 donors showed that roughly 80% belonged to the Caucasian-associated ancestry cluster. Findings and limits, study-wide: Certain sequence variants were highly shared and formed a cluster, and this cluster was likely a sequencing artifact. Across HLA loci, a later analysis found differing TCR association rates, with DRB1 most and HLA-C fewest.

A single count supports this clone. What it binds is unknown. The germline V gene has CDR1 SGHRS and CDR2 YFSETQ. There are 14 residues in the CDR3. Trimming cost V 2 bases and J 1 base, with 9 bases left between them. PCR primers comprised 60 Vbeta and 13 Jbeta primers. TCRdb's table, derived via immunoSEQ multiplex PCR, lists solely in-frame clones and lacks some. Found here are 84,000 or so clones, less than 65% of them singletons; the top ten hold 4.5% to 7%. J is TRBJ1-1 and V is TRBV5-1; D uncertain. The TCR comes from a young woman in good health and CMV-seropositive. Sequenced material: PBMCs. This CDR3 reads CASSFGIENTEAFF. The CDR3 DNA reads TGCGCCAGCAGCTTCGGGATCGAGAACACTGAAGCTTTCTTT.